The T cell receptor (beta chain) described here comes from a study of cytomegalovirus exposure and HLA in healthy donors. Study-wide points: Certain sequence variants were highly shared and formed a cluster, and this cluster was likely a sequencing artifact. A classifier reportedly called cytomegalovirus status with high sensitivity and specificity. Being indistinguishable, some V segments were excluded, TRBV6-2 and TRBV6-3 among them.

Primers: 60 Vbeta forward and 13 Jbeta reverse. Here immunoSEQ multiplex PCR was the method, and the copy in TCRdb shows in-frame clones only, minus some. The sample has 110,000 or so clones; 65% to 85% are singletons. Germline V lookup: CDR1 MNHNY, CDR2 SVGAGI (reference sequence). The junction had 5 bases not matched to a gene; V was cut back by 5 bases and J by 1 base. The CDR3 contains 15 residues. In regard to this clone: The target antigen is unknown.

The donors gave bone marrow, and they were healthy. This TCR came from a woman in her twenties or thirties in good health and CMV-seropositive. The sequenced material came from PBMCs. The chain recombines TRBV6-6 with TRBJ1-5; 7 nucleotides match TRBD1. The CDR3 sequence: CASSTPDRSNQPQHF. The CDR3 DNA reads as TGTGCCAGCAGTACCCCGGACAGGAGCAATCAGCCCCAGCATTTT.